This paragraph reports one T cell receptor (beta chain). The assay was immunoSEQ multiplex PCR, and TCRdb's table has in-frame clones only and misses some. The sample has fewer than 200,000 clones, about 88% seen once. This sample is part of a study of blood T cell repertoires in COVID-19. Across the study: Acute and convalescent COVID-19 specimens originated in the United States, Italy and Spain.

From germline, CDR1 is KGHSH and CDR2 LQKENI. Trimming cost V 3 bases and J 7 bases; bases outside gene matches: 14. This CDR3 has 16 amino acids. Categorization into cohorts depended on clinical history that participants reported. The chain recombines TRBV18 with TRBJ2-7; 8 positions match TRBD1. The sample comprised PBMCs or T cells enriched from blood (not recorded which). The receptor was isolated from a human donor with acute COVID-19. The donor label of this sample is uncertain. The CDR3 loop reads CASSPRTGSAPGEQYF. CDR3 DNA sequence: TGTGCCAGCTCACCCCGGACAGGGTCGGCCCCGGGGGAGCAGTACTTC.